Presented here are 19 T cell receptor beta chains from one specimen sequenced in a study of T-cell reconstitution after alpha-beta-depleted transplantation in children (dated by TCRdb to 2015 to 2016). Libraries were prepared through PCR. The listed sequencing device is Illumina HiSeq 2500. Molecular barcoding was employed in the preparation of TCR libraries, with unique molecular identifiers being used to normalize TCRbeta repertoire quantification. Through fastp at Q25 and MiXCR, TCRdb rebuilt clones from the public reads, retaining in-frame beta chains. Rows merge per CDR3 protein into single entries with the most common DNA and genes. Across this sample there are about 98,000 distinct CDR3 sequences, with about 6% seen only once. The ten largest clones capture about 6% of the sample. Per the publication, the time point label means: day 60 (about 2 months) after transplantation. Sample treatment or condition, as interpreted from the label and publication: allogeneic hematopoietic cell transplantation with graft depleted of TCRalphabeta T cells and CD19 B cells.

The sample in question was PBMCs, mostly from graft donor cells, obtained 60 days after TCRalphabeta/CD19-depleted stem cell transplant. The receptors stem from a female patient aged 2-9 years who had a stem cell transplant for Fanconi anemia, so the T cells may come from the graft donor.

The chain uses TRBV7-2 and TRBJ2-3; 7 nucleotides match TRBD2. The CDR3 is 15 amino acids. Germline V gives CDR1 SGHTA, CDR2 FQGNSA. With V trimmed by 5 bases and J by 3 bases, 8 bases remained unmatched. This CDR3 is CASSRLGGGTDTQYF. CDR3 DNA sequence: TGTGCCAGCAGCCGCCTGGGGGGAGGGACAGATACGCAGTATTTT. The variable domain in full, with the rest retrieved from reference TRBV7-2 and TRBJ2-3, is GAGVSQSPSNKVTEKGKDVELRCDPISGHTALYWYRQSLGQGLEFLIYFQGNSAPDKSGLPSDRFSAERTGGSVSTLTIQRTQQEDSAVYLCASSRLGGGTDTQYFGPGTRLTVL.

This clonotype was observed many times. The chain employs TRBV28 and TRBJ2-3; the D call may be TRBD1 or TRBD2 (5 bases each). CDR1 is MDHEN, CDR2 SYDVKM, per germline. The CDR3 extends over 16 amino acids. Trimming shortened V by 8 bases and J by 5 bases, and 23 bases separated the two germline ends. The CDR3 is CASLSPGPLRGDTQYF. Written as DNA, the CDR3 is TGTGCCAGCTTATCTCCGGGACCCCTAAGAGGAGATACGCAGTATTTT.

This clonotype has at least ten counts. This sequence joins TRBV3-1 and TRBJ2-2; no clear D. The V end was cut by 0 bases, the J end by 4 bases, with 6 bases between. The length of the CDR3 is 14 residues. CDR1 and CDR2 from the germline V gene are LGHDT and YNNKEL (reference sequence). This CDR3 reads CASSQDLTTGELFF. Written as DNA, the CDR3 is TGTGCCAGCAGCCAAGATTTGACCACCGGGGAGCTGTTTTTT.

This clonotype was seen repeatedly, ten times or more. The CDR3 is CASSSGTSADRGTDTQYF. The CDR3 DNA reads as TGTGCCAGCAGCTCCGGGACTAGCGCCGACCGGGGCACAGATACGCAGTATTTT. The chain is built from TRBV7-9 and TRBJ2-3; 10 nucleotides line up with TRBD2. Germline CDR1 is SEHNR and CDR2 is FQNEAQ (reference sequence). Trimming at V came to 4 bases and at J to 1 base, leaving 11 bases not matched to a gene. The CDR3 is 18 amino acids.

This sequence joins TRBV9 and TRBJ2-2, with 10 positions matching TRBD2. Germline V gene lookup returns CDR1 SGDLS and CDR2 YYNGEE. The V gene end was trimmed by 0 bases and the J gene end by 4 bases; junction bases not matched to a gene: 6. The CDR3 covers 17 residues. The CDR3 reads CASSVEPSGGPTGELFF. The CDR3 nucleotides read TGTGCCAGCAGCGTAGAGCCTAGCGGGGGACCCACCGGGGAGCTGTTTTTT.

This clonotype has a count of ten or more. J is TRBJ1-2 and V is TRBV29-1, with 8 bases lining up with TRBD1. Trimming took 8 bases from V and 4 from J; bases not matched to a gene: 9. The germline V gene has CDR1 SQVTM and CDR2 ANQGSEA. The CDR3 runs to 13 residues. The DNA for the CDR3 is TGCAGCTCCCTCCCACAGGGGGGCTATGGCTACACCTTC. Translated: CSSLPQGGYGYTF.

The gene calls are TRBV6-4 and TRBJ2-1; the match to TRBD2 covers 8 bases. Germline V gene sequence: CDR1 MRHNA, CDR2 SNTAGT. The CDR3 loop spans 16 amino acids. V was pared by 2 bases and J by 0 bases, with 3 bases of the junction left unmatched. The CDR3 reads CASSDQGTSSYNEQFF. Here the CDR3 DNA reads TGTGCCAGCAGTGACCAGGGGACTAGCTCCTACAATGAGCAGTTCTTC.

The sample holds many counts of this clonotype. CDR3 DNA: TGTGCCAGCAAGACCGGGGACCACGGGGAGCTGTTTTTT. As protein: CASKTGDHGELFF. V gene TRBV11-2 combines with J gene TRBJ2-2, with D perhaps matching TRBD1 or TRBD2 (5 bases each). The CDR3 has 13 residues. The V and J ends lost 7 bases and 7 bases respectively, with 13 bases between them. The germline gives CDR1 SGHAT, CDR2 FQNNGV.

The gene calls are TRBV5-1 and TRBJ2-3; either TRBD1 or TRBD2 may supply D (6 bases each). CDR3 length: 14 amino acids. Trimming pared 5 bases from V and 0 bases from J, leaving 10 bases between. In germline, CDR1 is SGHRS, CDR2 YFSETQ. CDR3 loop: CASRGGPSTDTQYF. CDR3 in DNA: TGCGCCAGCAGGGGGGGCCCAAGCACAGATACGCAGTATTTT.

Many counts were recorded for this clonotype. The chain recombines TRBV2 with TRBJ2-1; D remains unclear. There are 13 residues in the CDR3. Germline V gene data show CDR1 as SNHLY and CDR2 as FYNNEI. With 8 bases removed from V and 8 bases from J, the gap between germline ends came to 16 bases. As DNA, the CDR3 is TGTGCCAGCCAGGTTTATTGGGGTTATGAGCAGTTCTTC. It codes for CASQVYWGYEQFF.

This clonotype was observed a handful of times. The chain joins TRBV11-2 to TRBJ2-1; 10 bases are a match to TRBD1. J was trimmed by 5 bases and V by 0 bases; bases with no gene match: 7. This CDR3 comprises 17 residues. Germline CDR1 SGHAT, CDR2 FQNNGV. CDR3 protein: CASSLDPGQGFHNEQFF. CDR3 DNA sequence: TGTGCCAGCAGCTTAGACCCGGGACAGGGGTTCCACAATGAGCAGTTCTTC.

V and J are TRBV6-1 and TRBJ1-1; D not certain. The germline V and J ends were trimmed by 8 bases and 0 bases, with 10 bases remaining between them. Germline CDR1 MNHNS, CDR2 SASEGT. The CDR3 length is 13 residues. CDR3 protein: CASVITLNTEAFF. CDR3 nucleotides: TGTGCCAGCGTCATAACTCTGAACACTGAAGCTTTCTTT.

CDR3 nucleotides: TGCAGTGCTAGAATAATCTGGGGCACGGGCTATGAGCAGTTCTTC. It translates to CSARIIWGTGYEQFF. The chain employs TRBV20-1 and TRBJ2-1; tentative D call: TRBD1 (5 bases). Germline CDR1 reads DFQATT; CDR2 reads SNEGSKA (reference sequence). CDR3 size: 15 residues. V gave up 2 bases and J gave up 8 bases, with 19 bases separating them.

This clonotype was counted many times. CDR3 bases: TGTGCCAGCTCACCGCTGATGAGCATTGTCACAGATACGCAGTATTTT. This translates into CASSPLMSIVTDTQYF. The chain couples TRBV18 to TRBJ2-3; D is uncertain. The CDR3 is made up of 16 amino acids. Germline V gives CDR1 KGHSH, CDR2 LQKENI. V gave up 3 bases and J gave up 2 bases, with 15 bases separating them.

To note about this clonotype: A much larger clone sits a single nucleotide away, making a read error possible. The V gene is TRBV28, the J gene TRBJ2-7; D is possibly TRBD2 (5 bases). This CDR3 has 15 residues. Germline CDR1 MDHEN, CDR2 SYDVKM. CDR3 amino acids: CTSSLLRAPFYEQYF. In nucleotides, the CDR3 is TGTACCAGCAGTTTATTGAGGGCCCCTTTCTACGAGCAGTACTTC.

This chain links TRBV7-9 with TRBJ1-1, with D perhaps TRBD1 (5 bases). Germline CDR1 reads SEHNR; CDR2 reads FQNEAQ (reference sequence). The CDR3 runs to 15 residues. V lost 6 bases and J 1 base, leaving 15 bases between the germline ends. The CDR3, as DNA: TGTGCCAGCAGTCTCGGACACATTACGAACACTGAAGCTTTCTTT. Translated: CASSLGHITNTEAFF.

This clonotype was seen many times. V is TRBV12-3 or TRBV12-4 and J is TRBJ1-5, with D hard to call. V lost 1 base, J lost 4 bases, and 11 bases lay in between. The CDR3 loop spans 15 amino acids. The CDR3 DNA reads as TGTGCCAGCAGTTTAGAAAGGTCCGCTAATCAGCCCCAGCATTTT. Translation gives CASSLERSANQPQHF.

This clonotype turned up a few times. The rearrangement links TRBV27 to TRBJ2-7; D could derive from TRBD1 or TRBD2 (5 bases each). The germline gives CDR1 MNHEY, CDR2 SMNVEV (reference sequence). The CDR3 totals 16 residues. Trimming took 10 bases from V and 0 from J, leaving 22 bases between them. Here the CDR3 reads CATTSRWDGSSYEQYF. For the CDR3, the DNA is TGTGCCACCACATCCCGATGGGACGGCAGCTCCTACGAGCAGTACTTC.

This clonotype was recorded at least ten times. The chain employs TRBV29-1 and TRBJ2-7, with a weak D call TRBD1 (6 bases). Germline V gene sequence: CDR1 SQVTM, CDR2 ANQGSEA. There are 18 residues in the CDR3. V lost 4 bases, J lost 2 bases, and 27 bases lay in between. The CDR3 loop is CSVVISPDRSQNAYEQYF. DNA of the CDR3: TGCAGCGTTGTAATTTCTCCCGACAGGTCCCAAAACGCCTACGAGCAGTACTTC.